This T cell receptor beta chain was found in a study of T cells after yellow fever vaccination. Looking at the study overall: The authors prepared low-cell-number fractions using SMART-Seq v4 Ultra Low Input.

Between the trimmed V and J ends, which lost 4 bases and 9 bases, there was a span of 16 bases. In germline, CDR1 is SGHVS, CDR2 FNYEAQ. The CDR3 length is 15 residues. UMIs were added to TCR cDNA along with a universal primer site when it was made by 5'RACE template switching. TCRdb ran MiXCR on the 5' RACE reads and lists one entry per CDR3 protein. The sample holds over 100,000 distinct CDR3 sequences, 7.5% to 9.5% seen once. Study results and caveats: In post-booster samples, most primary-vaccination clones reappeared (approximately 95% CD4, 88% CD8).

This clonotype was observed many times. The antigen is unknown. Sequenced here: CD8+ T cells sorted from PBMCs, sampled 45 days after the yellow fever booster vaccination. The TCR was taken from a man aged 30-40 years who received the YFV17D yellow fever vaccine. The chain is built from TRBV7-6 and TRBJ1-6; the D is unclear. CDR3 nucleotides: TGTGCCAGCAGCTCATCGGAGGCAGGTGGTTCACCCCTCCACTTT. It is translated as CASSSSEAGGSPLHF.